The 10 T cell receptor beta chains listed next were all sequenced from one sample in a study of T cells after yellow fever vaccination. TCRdb re-called the 5' RACE reads through MiXCR, storing one row per CDR3 protein. The table lists about 310,000 distinct CDR3 sequences, less than 4.5% of them singletons, with 23% in the top ten. This sample comprised PBMCs, obtained on the day of the yellow fever booster vaccination. Receptors were obtained from a man aged 18-30 years who received the YFV17D yellow fever vaccine.

In this sample, this clonotype turned up many times. The CDR3 is CASSLAAGDNEQFF. CDR3 sequence (DNA): TGTGCCAGCAGCTTGGCAGCGGGGGACAATGAGCAGTTCTTC. The gene calls are TRBV5-4 and TRBJ2-1; 8 bases fit TRBD2. With 0 bases clipped from V and 5 bases from J, the junction kept 1 base outside the gene matches. CDR3 length: 14 amino acids. Germline values: CDR1 SGHNT, CDR2 YYREEE (reference sequence).

This clonotype showed up many times. The rearrangement links TRBV7-9 to TRBJ2-5; TRBD2 might be the D (6 bases). V shed 0 bases and J shed 2 bases, with 13 bases lying between them. The CDR3 is 16 residues long. From germline, CDR1 is SEHNR and CDR2 FQNEAQ (reference sequence). The CDR3 sequence: CASSLAAGSKQETQYF. CDR3 DNA: TGTGCCAGCAGCTTAGCGGCGGGGTCGAAACAAGAGACCCAGTACTTC. Variable domain in full (rest from reference TRBV7-9 and TRBJ2-5): DTGVSQNPRHKITKRGQNVTFRCDPISEHNRLYWYRQTLGQGPEFLTYFQNEAQLEKSRLLSDRFSAERPKGSFSTLEIQRTEQGDSAMYLCASSLAAGSKQETQYFGPGTRLLVL.

This clonotype appeared a few times. This rearrangement joins TRBV7-2 to TRBJ2-5, with a possible D match to TRBD2 (5 bases). The germline V gene has CDR1 SGHTA and CDR2 FQGNSA. Trimming removed 6 bases from V and 0 bases from J, with 11 bases in between. The CDR3 contains 14 residues. The CDR3 nucleotides read TGTGCCAGCAGAGTACTAGAGTACCAAGAGACCCAGTACTTC. Amino acid sequence: CASRVLEYQETQYF.

This clonotype was seen at least ten times. V gene TRBV15 combines with J gene TRBJ1-1; D gene ambiguous. Germline-derived CDR1 and CDR2 are LNHNV and YYDKDF (reference sequence). This CDR3 spans 18 amino acids. The V end was cut by 0 bases, the J end by 3 bases, with 20 bases between. Written as DNA, the CDR3 is TGTGCCACCAGCAGAGATAGTGAGGGCTTCTCCCAGGACACTGAAGCTTTCTTT. It specifies CATSRDSEGFSQDTEAFF.

This clonotype was counted ten times or more. CDR3 nucleotide sequence: TGTGCCAGCAGCTCGGGATCAGGGGTGGATACGCAGTATTTT. Protein: CASSSGSGVDTQYF. The chain employs TRBV11-3 and TRBJ2-3, with D possibly being TRBD1 (6 bases). CDR3 size: 14 residues. Germline values: CDR1 SGHNT, CDR2 YENEEA. The V and J ends lost 4 bases and 6 bases respectively, with 14 bases between them. Full variable domain (outside the CDR3, taken from reference TRBV11-3 and TRBJ2-3): EAGVVQSPRYKIIEKKQPVAFWCNPISGHNTLYWYLQNLGQGPELLIRYENEEAVDDSQLPKDRFSAERLKGVDSTLKIQPAELGDSAVYLCASSSGSGVDTQYFGPGTRLTVL.

This chain links TRBV12-3 or TRBV12-4 with TRBJ1-5; 10 nucleotides agree with TRBD1. Trimming cost V 2 bases and J 7 bases; bases outside gene matches: 5. The CDR3 is made up of 15 amino acids. This CDR3 is CASSLWGQGSQPQHF. Written as DNA, the CDR3 is TGTGCCAGCAGTTTATGGGGACAGGGGAGCCAGCCCCAGCATTTT.

Ten or more counts support this clonotype. The chain joins TRBV4-3 to TRBJ1-6, with TRBD1 as a possible D gene (5 bases). The CDR3 extends over 18 amino acids. Trimming removed 1 base from V and 7 bases from J, with 20 bases in between. Germline V lookup: CDR1 LGHNA, CDR2 YSLEER. The CDR3 spells CASSQGAGISFRNSPLHF. The CDR3 DNA is TGCGCCAGCAGCCAAGGGGCAGGGATCTCCTTTAGGAATTCACCCCTCCACTTT.

This clonotype was picked up many times. The genes are TRBV7-6 and TRBJ2-3, with 7 bases fitting TRBD2. V lost 4 bases and J lost 0; bases outside the gene matches: 7. The CDR3 contains 16 residues. CDR1 is SGHVS and CDR2 is FNYEAQ in the germline V gene. The chain's CDR3 is CASSYGAGASTDTQYF. The CDR3 nucleotides are TGTGCCAGCAGCTACGGGGCGGGAGCTAGCACAGATACGCAGTATTTT. The variable domain in full, completed from reference TRBV7-6 and TRBJ2-3, reads GAGVSQSPRYKVTKRGQDVALRCDPISGHVSLYWYRQALGQGPEFLTYFNYEAQQDKSGLPNDRFSAERPEGSISTLTIQRTEQRDSAMYRCASSYGAGASTDTQYFGPGTRLTVL.

There are many counts of this clonotype. The chain carries TRBV9 and TRBJ2-1, with 9 bases that match TRBD1. The ends lost 0 bases at V and 3 bases at J; junction bases unmatched: 4. From germline, CDR1 is SGDLS and CDR2 YYNGEE. The CDR3 totals 16 residues. As DNA, the CDR3 is TGTGCCAGCAGCGTAGCCGGGACAGGGATCTACAATGAGCAGTTCTTC. It codes for CASSVAGTGIYNEQFF. Together with reference TRBV9 and TRBJ2-1, the CDR3 gives the full variable domain: DSGVTQTPKHLITATGQRVTLRCSPRSGDLSVYWYQQSLDQGLQFLIQYYNGEERAKGNILERFSAQQFPDLHSELNLSSLELGDSALYFCASSVAGTGIYNEQFFGPGTRLTVL.

The chain carries TRBV4-3 and TRBJ1-1; TRBD1 is a possible D gene (6 bases). Trimming took off 5 bases at V and 4 bases at J, with 14 bases between the two ends. Germline V gene sequence: CDR1 LGHNA, CDR2 YSLEER. CDR3 length: 14 amino acids. The CDR3: CASSYTQGATEAFF. The CDR3 region has the DNA TGCGCCAGCAGCTACACACAGGGCGCCACTGAAGCTTTCTTT.